Presented here are 11 T cell receptor beta chains from one specimen sequenced in a study of T cells in women clearing cervical HPV infection. Method: immunoSEQ multiplex PCR; TCRdb's copy keeps in-frame clones and lacks some. The sample holds about 29,000 clones. Sequenced material: blood buffy coat. The receptor source for this set is a woman aged 18 to 75 with a cervical HPV16 infection that either progressed to CIN3+ or cleared (not recorded which).

Worth noting for this clone: The read stops 3 residues short of the end of the CDR3; the missing end is completed from the germline J gene. The V call is TRBV28, the J call TRBJ2-4; 10 bases are shared with TRBD1. The J segment lost 3 bases and the V segment lost 8 bases, leaving 1 base of the junction unmatched. Germline V gene lookup returns CDR1 MDHEN and CDR2 SYDVKM. The CDR3 is 13 amino acids. CDR3 in amino acids: CASWDRGKNIQYF. The CDR3 bases that were read are TGTGCCAGCTGGGACAGGGGCAAAAACATT.

According to its frequency, this clone is medium-sized. Sequencing ends 3 residues short of the CDR3 end; the germline J gene provides the rest. The V and J genes are TRBV2 and TRBJ2-5; the match to TRBD1 covers 7 bases. J lost 5 bases, V lost 6 bases, and 9 bases had no gene match. There are 14 residues in the CDR3. CDR1 is SNHLY and CDR2 is FYNNEI in the germline V gene. The CDR3 protein is CASSHRGYRETQYF. The part of the CDR3 DNA that was read is TGTGCCAGCAGCCACAGGGGTTATCGGGAGACC.

For this clone: Read data end 3 residues before the CDR3 end; the end is taken from the germline J gene. This chain joins TRBV5-1 and TRBJ2-2; TRBD2 matches 10 bases. CDR1 and CDR2 from the germline V gene are SGHRS and YFSETQ. CDR3 length: 15 residues. J was trimmed by 5 bases and V by 5 bases; bases with no gene match: 6. The sequenced part of the CDR3 DNA is TGCGCCAGCAGGGCTAGCGGGAGTACAACCGGGGAG. Its translation: CASRASGSTTGE. From start to end, the CDR3 is CASRASGSTTGELFF.

About this clone itself: The CDR3 end is not reached by the read, which stops 3 residues before it; the germline J gene fills it in. J is TRBJ1-6 and V is TRBV18; D gene ambiguous. The CDR3 is made up of 15 amino acids. Germline V gene lookup returns CDR1 KGHSH and CDR2 LQKENI. The germline V and J ends were trimmed by 6 bases and 0 bases, with 9 bases remaining between them. CDR3 sequence reads: CASSRQRSYNSPLHF. The part of the CDR3 DNA that was read is TGTGCCAGCTCTCGTCAGCGCTCCTATAATTCACCC.

Of note for this clone: The CDR3 goes on 3 residues after the read ends, and that part is filled in from the germline J gene. The V and J genes are TRBV5-1 and TRBJ2-1; 7 bases agree with TRBD1. CDR3 length equals 15 residues. V gave up 1 base and J gave up 9 bases; unmatched junction bases: 10. Germline V gene lookup returns CDR1 SGHRS and CDR2 YFSETQ. CDR3 DNA, as far as it was read: TGCGCCAGCAGCTTGATGCAGGGGGATGTTGGTGAG. Amino acid sequence: CASSLMQGDVGE. Given in full, the CDR3 is CASSLMQGDVGEQFF.

This clone is identified as medium-sized from frequency. The read ends 3 residues early relative to the CDR3; the germline J gene fills the gap. The chain combines TRBV6-1 with TRBJ1-1; D not resolved. The ends were cut back, 4 bases at V and 1 base at J, with 10 bases in the middle. The germline V gene encodes CDR1 MNHNS and CDR2 SASEGT. The CDR3 is 14 amino acids. The sequenced CDR3 bases are TGTGCCAGCAGTGCCGACACACCGAACACTGAA. Translated: CASSADTPNTE. The whole CDR3 protein is CASSADTPNTEAFF.

With respect to this clone: The missing CDR3 end, 3 residues past where the read stops, is filled in from the germline J gene. The chain has TRBV3-1 (or the pseudogene TRBV3-2) and TRBJ2-5; 8 bases agree with TRBD2. Germline CDR1 LGHDT, CDR2 YNNKEL (reference sequence). This CDR3 region has 16 residues. The V gene end was trimmed by 4 bases and the J gene end by 3 bases; junction bases not matched to a gene: 10. The CDR3 bases that were read are TGTGCCAGCAGCCCCCGGGGGGGCAGGGAGAAAGAGACC. It yields the protein CASSPRGGREKET. The whole CDR3 is CASSPRGGREKETQYF.

In the case of this clone: The observed sequence ends 3 residues before the CDR3 terminus, with the missing tail filled in from the germline J gene. The chain employs TRBV19 and TRBJ2-6; D uncertain. The V end lost 5 bases, the J end lost 2 bases, and 4 bases lay between the germline ends. Per the germline V gene, CDR1 is LNHDA and CDR2 is SQIVND (reference sequence). This CDR3 is built from 13 residues. CDR3 DNA, as far as it was read: TGTGCCAGTAGTCCAGCTGGGGCCAACGTC. Its translation is CASSPAGANV. The full CDR3 sequence reads CASSPAGANVLTF.

With respect to this clone: The CDR3 end falls 3 residues outside the read, so it is completed with the germline J gene. The chain uses TRBV24-1 and TRBJ1-2; D is possibly TRBD1 (5 bases). CDR1 KGHDR and CDR2 SFDVKD come from the germline V gene. The CDR3 consists of 13 residues. The CDR3 bases that were read are TGTGCCACCAGTGACAAGACAGCCCGGGGC. Protein sequence: CATSDKTARG. The full CDR3 protein reads CATSDKTARGYTF.

To note about this clone: Coverage ceases 3 residues before the CDR3 finishes, and the germline J gene fills in the end. The chain has TRBV2 and TRBJ2-5; TRBD2 matches at 7 bases. The CDR3 is 15 amino acids. V was clipped by 4 bases and J by 1 base; unmatched bases: 6. The germline V gene has CDR1 SNHLY and CDR2 FYNNEI. The DNA read from the CDR3 is TGTGCCAGCAGTGGGGGAGGGGCCTTCCAAGAGACC. It encodes CASSGGGAFQET. The whole CDR3 sequence reads CASSGGGAFQETQYF.

The CDR3 protein is CASSLLQGIEETQYF. The sequenced part of the CDR3 DNA is TGCGCCAGCAGCCTCTTACAGGGGATCGAAGAGACC. The rearrangement links TRBV4-1 to TRBJ2-5, with 7 bases fitting TRBD1. Coverage ceases 3 residues before the CDR3 finishes, and the germline J gene fills in the end. Germline V gives CDR1 MGHRA, CDR2 YSYEKL. The CDR3 consists of 15 residues. With V trimmed by 4 bases and J by 3 bases, 8 bases remained unmatched.